This T cell receptor beta chain is from a study of T cell responses to AZD1222 COVID-19 vaccine. Sequencing used immunoSEQ multiplex PCR; TCRdb keeps in-frame clones, though not all of them. The sample shows around 130,000 clones, 70% to 90% of them seen only once. Germline V gene data show CDR1 as LGHDT and CDR2 as YNNKEL (reference sequence). V lost 3 bases and J lost 4, with 12 bases in between. The CDR3 extends over 15 amino acids. The rearrangement uses TRBV3-1 (or the pseudogene TRBV3-2) and TRBJ2-2; D is unclear. This material consisted of peripheral blood, taken 28 days after the second AZD1222 dose. The receptor was isolated from an adult who received the AZD1222 COVID-19 vaccine. This CDR3 is CASSHDKKATGELFF. DNA for the CDR3: TGTGCCAGCAGCCACGATAAAAAAGCCACCGGGGAGCTGTTTTTT.